A single sample gave rise to the 11 T cell receptor beta chains below, sequenced in a study of cytotoxic CD8 clonotypes in ibrutinib-treated CLL. This table comes from immunoSEQ multiplex PCR, and its TCRdb copy is limited to in-frame clones, with some not included. Among a few hundred thousand clones listed, about three quarters were seen once. Here the sequenced sample was PBMCs, taken after 24 months of ibrutinib treatment. These receptors were taken from a human donor with chronic lymphocytic leukemia.

The gene calls are TRBV4-1 and TRBJ2-7; D ambiguous. Trimming cost V 5 bases and J 6 bases, with 20 bases left between them. Germline loops: CDR1 MGHRA, CDR2 YSYEKL. The CDR3 runs to 15 residues. The DNA of the CDR3 is TGCGCCAGCAGCGCCCAGACTGGGCCTCCCATCGAGCAGTACTTC. The encoded protein is CASSAQTGPPIEQYF.

The rearrangement links TRBV6-6 to TRBJ1-2; the D gene is possibly TRBD1 (6 bases). CDR3 length: 14 amino acids. Trimming shortened V by 2 bases and J by 8 bases, and 15 bases separated the two germline ends. Germline CDR1 reads MNHNY; CDR2 reads SVGAGI (reference sequence). The CDR3 is CASSYDRRAYGYTF. The DNA for the CDR3 is TGTGCCAGCAGTTACGACAGGAGGGCCTACGGCTACACCTTC.

V gene TRBV4-3 combines with J gene TRBJ2-3; the D gene is possibly TRBD1 (6 bases). CDR1 is LGHNA and CDR2 is YSLEER in the germline V gene. The CDR3 is 14 amino acids. The ends were cut back, 2 bases at V and 10 bases at J, with 16 bases in the middle. CDR3 amino acids: CASSQKIEAGAQYF. CDR3 sequence (DNA): TGCGCCAGCAGCCAAAAGATTGAGGCAGGGGCGCAGTATTTT.

In its sample, this clone was seen a few times. This rearrangement joins TRBV7-2 to TRBJ2-5, with D unresolved. The CDR3 extends over 13 amino acids. Between the trimmed V and J ends, which lost 5 bases and 3 bases, there was a span of 10 bases. Germline-derived CDR1 and CDR2 are SGHTA and FQGNSA. Here the CDR3 DNA reads TGTGCCAGCAGCCGTGACGGAAAAGAGACCCAGTACTTC. It codes for CASSRDGKETQYF. The complete variable domain, with remaining parts taken from reference TRBV7-2 and TRBJ2-5, reads GAGVSQSPSNKVTEKGKDVELRCDPISGHTALYWYRQSLGQGLEFLIYFQGNSAPDKSGLPSDRFSAERTGGSVSTLTIQRTQQEDSAVYLCASSRDGKETQYFGPGTRLLVL.

The chain links TRBV9 to TRBJ2-7, with D possibly matching TRBD1 (6 bases). The CDR3 extends over 13 amino acids. Germline assignment: CDR1 SGDLS and CDR2 YYNGEE. V was shortened by 0 bases and J by 2 bases, with 6 bases between the two germline ends. CDR3 sequence: CASSVGGPYEQYF. CDR3 DNA sequence: TGTGCCAGCAGCGTAGGGGGGCCCTACGAGCAGTACTTC.

The sample holds one count of this clone. V gene TRBV7-6 combines with J gene TRBJ2-1, with 16 positions matching TRBD2. CDR1 SGHVS and CDR2 FNYEAQ come from the germline V gene. The CDR3 contains 18 residues. The J segment lost 4 bases and the V segment lost 5 bases, leaving 8 bases of the junction unmatched. As DNA, the CDR3 is TGTGCCAGCAGCCGGACGGGACTAGCGGGAGGGCTTTACAATGAGCAGTTCTTC. It specifies CASSRTGLAGGLYNEQFF.

The genes are TRBV2 and TRBJ2-1, with 9 positions matching TRBD1. This CDR3 is 12 amino acids long. CDR1 is SNHLY and CDR2 is FYNNEI in the germline V gene. The chain's CDR3 is CATGGQGNEQFF. The CDR3 nucleotides read TGTGCAACCGGGGGACAGGGCAATGAGCAGTTCTTC.

This clone was counted between two and nine times. J is TRBJ2-7 and V is TRBV10-1; TRBD2 aligns across 7 bases. The CDR3 has 14 residues. Per the germline V gene, CDR1 is WNHNN and CDR2 is SYGVQD (reference sequence). J was trimmed by 6 bases and V by 2 bases; bases with no gene match: 7. In nucleotides, the CDR3 is TGCGCCAGCAGTGAGAGGGCTAGCGGAGCCGAGCAGTACTTC. As protein: CASSERASGAEQYF.

The CDR3 reads CASSSPGTGGMNEQFF. The CDR3 DNA reads as TGTGCCAGCAGCTCCCCCGGGACAGGGGGCATGAATGAGCAGTTCTTC. This chain joins TRBV5-5 and TRBJ2-1, with TRBD1 matching 12 bases. From germline, CDR1 is SGHKS and CDR2 YYEKEE (reference sequence). With 3 bases clipped from V and 7 bases from J, the junction kept 8 bases outside the gene matches. CDR3 length: 16 amino acids.

This chain connects TRBV28 to TRBJ2-1; D is perhaps TRBD1 (8 bases). V was shortened by 5 bases and J by 8 bases, with 22 bases between the two germline ends. The CDR3 runs to 16 residues. The V gene's germline CDR1 is MDHEN and CDR2 SYDVKM. CDR3 nucleotides: TGTGCCAGCAGTACACCAACAGGGGGGGGAGTGGATGAGCAGTTCTTC. It translates to CASSTPTGGGVDEQFF.

The gene calls are TRBV28 and TRBJ1-2, with D unclear. Deletions cut 7 bases from V and 5 bases from J, with 14 bases between. Germline CDR1 and CDR2: MDHEN and SYDVKM. This CDR3 is built from 13 residues. The DNA for the CDR3 is TGTGCCAGCACCCCTTTGAGGGCGTATGGCTACACCTTC. It encodes CASTPLRAYGYTF.